This TCR beta chain originates from a study of CD8+ T cells in alopecia areata. Study-level background: Each day, treated patients took oral tofacitinib twice, at 5 to 10 mg per dose. The study gave tofacitinib for 6 to 18 months, then 6 months off drug.

CDR3 length equals 11 residues. The germline CDR1 and CDR2 sequences are DFQATT and SNEGSKA (reference sequence). V was cut by 5 bases and J by 4 bases, with 7 bases left in between. After isolation, RNA underwent reverse transcription to generate cDNA as the sequencing template. The protocol was immunoSEQ multiplex PCR, while the TCRdb copy is restricted to in-frame clones and leaves out a portion. This table has more than 200,000 clones, 43% appearing once. Indicated treatment: oral pan-JAK inhibitor, 5-10 mg twice daily. The V and J genes are TRBV20-1 and TRBJ2-3, with no clear D. This sequence originates from a human donor with alopecia areata. Sequencing was performed on CD4+ T cells sorted from blood, taken at approximately week 36, from a patient treated with tofacitinib. The CDR3 reads CSALESDTQYF. Here the CDR3 DNA reads TGCAGTGCTCTAGAATCAGATACGCAGTATTTT.